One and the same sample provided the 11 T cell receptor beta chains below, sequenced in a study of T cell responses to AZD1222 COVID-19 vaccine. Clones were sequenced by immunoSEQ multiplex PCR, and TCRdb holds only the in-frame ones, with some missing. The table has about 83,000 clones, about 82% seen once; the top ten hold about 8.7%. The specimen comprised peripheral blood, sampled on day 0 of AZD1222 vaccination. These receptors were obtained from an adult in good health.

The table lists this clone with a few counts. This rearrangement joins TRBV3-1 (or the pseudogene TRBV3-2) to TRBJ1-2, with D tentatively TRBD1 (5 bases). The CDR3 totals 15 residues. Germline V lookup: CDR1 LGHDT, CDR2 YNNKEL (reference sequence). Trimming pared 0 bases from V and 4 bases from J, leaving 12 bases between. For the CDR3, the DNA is TGTGCCAGCAGCCAAGATCCGGGCGGGACCTATGGCTACACCTTC. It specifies CASSQDPGGTYGYTF.

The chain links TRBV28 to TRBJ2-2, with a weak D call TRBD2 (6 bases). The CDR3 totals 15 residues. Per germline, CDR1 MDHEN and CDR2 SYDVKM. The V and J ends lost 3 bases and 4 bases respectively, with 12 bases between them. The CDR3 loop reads CASSFRGTSTGELFF. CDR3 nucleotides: TGTGCCAGCAGTTTCCGGGGGACCTCCACCGGGGAGCTGTTTTTT.

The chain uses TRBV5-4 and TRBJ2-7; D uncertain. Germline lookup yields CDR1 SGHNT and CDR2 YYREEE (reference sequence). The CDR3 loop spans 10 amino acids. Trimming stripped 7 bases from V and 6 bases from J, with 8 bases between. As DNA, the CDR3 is TGTGCCAGCGTGTTCTCCGAGCAGTACTTC. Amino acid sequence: CASVFSEQYF.

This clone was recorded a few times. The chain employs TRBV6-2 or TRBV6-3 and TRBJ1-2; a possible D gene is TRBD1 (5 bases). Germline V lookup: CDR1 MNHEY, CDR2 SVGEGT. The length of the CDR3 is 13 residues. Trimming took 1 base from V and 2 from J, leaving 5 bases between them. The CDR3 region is CASSYWDNYGYTF. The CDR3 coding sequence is TGTGCCAGCAGTTACTGGGACAACTATGGCTACACCTTC.

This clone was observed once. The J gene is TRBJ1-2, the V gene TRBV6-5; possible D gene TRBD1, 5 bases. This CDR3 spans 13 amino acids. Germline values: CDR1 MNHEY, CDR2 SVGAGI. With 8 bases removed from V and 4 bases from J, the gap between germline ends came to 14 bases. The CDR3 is CASQGPLVYGYTF. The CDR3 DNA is TGTGCCAGCCAGGGACCGCTTGTCTATGGCTACACCTTC.

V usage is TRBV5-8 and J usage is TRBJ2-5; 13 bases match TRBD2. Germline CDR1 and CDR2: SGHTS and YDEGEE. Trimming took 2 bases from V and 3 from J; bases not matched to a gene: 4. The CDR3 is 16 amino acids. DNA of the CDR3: TGTGCCAGCAGCTTTGGAGGACTAGCGGGGGAAGAGACCCAGTACTTC. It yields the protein CASSFGGLAGEETQYF.

CDR3 sequence reads: CASSQDRGGEKLFF. The CDR3 nucleotides are TGTGCCAGCAGTCAGGACAGGGGCGGCGAAAAACTGTTTTTT. This rearrangement joins TRBV6-6 to TRBJ1-4, with 9 nucleotides matching TRBD1. V trimming: 5 bases; J trimming: 8 bases; junction bases outside the gene matches: 6. The germline gives CDR1 MNHNY, CDR2 SVGAGI (reference sequence). The CDR3 contains 14 residues.

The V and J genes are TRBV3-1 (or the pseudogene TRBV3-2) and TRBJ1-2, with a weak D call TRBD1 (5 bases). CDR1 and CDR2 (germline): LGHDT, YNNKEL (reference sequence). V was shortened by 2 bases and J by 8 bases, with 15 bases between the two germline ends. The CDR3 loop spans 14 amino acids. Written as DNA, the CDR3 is TGTGCCAGCAGCCAAACTAGGCAGGGAAGCGGCTACACCTTC. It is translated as CASSQTRQGSGYTF.

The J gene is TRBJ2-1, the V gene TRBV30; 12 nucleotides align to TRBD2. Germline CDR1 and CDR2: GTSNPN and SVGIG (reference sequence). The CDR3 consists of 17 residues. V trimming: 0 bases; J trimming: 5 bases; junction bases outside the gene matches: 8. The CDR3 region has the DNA TGTGCCTGGAGTGTACCCCTAGCGGGGGGGCCGGACAATGAGCAGTTCTTC. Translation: CAWSVPLAGGPDNEQFF.

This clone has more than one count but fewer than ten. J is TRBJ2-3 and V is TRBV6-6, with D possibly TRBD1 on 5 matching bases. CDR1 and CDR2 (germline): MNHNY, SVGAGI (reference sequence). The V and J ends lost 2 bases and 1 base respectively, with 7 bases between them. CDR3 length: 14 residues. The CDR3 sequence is CASSYMGRTDTQYF. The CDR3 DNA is TGTGCCAGCAGTTACATGGGGCGCACAGATACGCAGTATTTT.

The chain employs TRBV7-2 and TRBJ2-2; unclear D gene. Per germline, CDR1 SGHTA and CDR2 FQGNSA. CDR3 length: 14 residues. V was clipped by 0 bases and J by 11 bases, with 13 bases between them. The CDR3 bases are TGTGCCAGCAGCTTAGCGAGGCCGATCGGAGAGCTGTTTTTT. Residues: CASSLARPIGELFF.